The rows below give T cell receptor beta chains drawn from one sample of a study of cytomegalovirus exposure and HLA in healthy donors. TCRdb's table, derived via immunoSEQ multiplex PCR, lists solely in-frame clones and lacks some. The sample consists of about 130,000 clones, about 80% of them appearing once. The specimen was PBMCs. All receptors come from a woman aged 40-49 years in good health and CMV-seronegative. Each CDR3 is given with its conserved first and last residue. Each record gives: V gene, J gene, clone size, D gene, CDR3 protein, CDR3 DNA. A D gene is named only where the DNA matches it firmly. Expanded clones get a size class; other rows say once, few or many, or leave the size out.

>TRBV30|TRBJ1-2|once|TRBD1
CAWEGARSYGYTF
TGTGCCTGGGAGGGGGCGCGAAGCTATGGCTACACCTTC
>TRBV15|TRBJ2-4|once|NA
CATSTSGNIQYF
TGTGCCACCAGCACGTCGGGAAACATTCAGTACTTC
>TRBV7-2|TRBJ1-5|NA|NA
CASSLVEGLNQPQHF
TGTGCCAGCAGCTTAGTGGAGGGCCTTAATCAGCCCCAGCATTTT
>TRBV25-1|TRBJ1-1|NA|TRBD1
CASSGQGLTEAFF
TGTGCCAGCAGTGGACAGGGGTTAACTGAAGCTTTCTTT
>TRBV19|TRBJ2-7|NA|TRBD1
CASSRDRGYEQYF
TGTGCCAGTTCCCGGGACAGGGGATACGAGCAGTACTTC
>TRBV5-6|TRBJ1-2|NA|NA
CASSSRGLYGYTF
TGTGCCAGCAGCTCGAGGGGACTCTATGGCTACACCTTC
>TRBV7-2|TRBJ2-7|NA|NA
CASSSPPVGPEQYF
TGTGCCAGCAGCTCCCCCCCGGTGGGGCCCGAGCAGTACTTC
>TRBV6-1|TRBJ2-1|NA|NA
CASEGGGLYNEQFF
TGTGCCAGCGAGGGGGGAGGGCTCTACAATGAGCAGTTCTTC
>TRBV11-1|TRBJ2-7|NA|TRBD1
CASSLAGTVSYEQYF
TGTGCCAGCAGCTTAGCCGGGACAGTCTCCTACGAGCAGTACTTC
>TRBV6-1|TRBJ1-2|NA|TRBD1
CASSEGTGENYGYTF
TGTGCCAGCAGTGAAGGGACAGGGGAGAACTATGGCTACACCTTC
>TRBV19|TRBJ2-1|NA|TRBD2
CASIGLAGANNEQFF
TGTGCCAGTATTGGACTAGCGGGAGCCAACAATGAGCAGTTCTTC
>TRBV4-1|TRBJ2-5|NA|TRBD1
CASSQPTPDRVRETQYF
TGCGCCAGCAGCCAACCTACCCCGGACAGGGTGAGGGAGACCCAGTACTTC
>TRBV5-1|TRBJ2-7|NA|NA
CASSLVEGSYEQYF
TGCGCCAGCAGCTTGGTGGAGGGATCCTACGAGCAGTACTTC
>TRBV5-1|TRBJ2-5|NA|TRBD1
CASSGQGVQETQYF
TGCGCCAGCAGTGGACAGGGGGTTCAAGAGACCCAGTACTTC
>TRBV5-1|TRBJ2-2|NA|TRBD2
CASTPGTSWGGELFF
TGCGCCAGCACTCCCGGGACTAGTTGGGGCGGGGAGCTGTTTTTT
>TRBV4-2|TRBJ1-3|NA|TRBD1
CASKDRLQVGNTIYF
TGTGCCAGCAAGGACAGGTTGCAGGTCGGAAACACCATATATTTT
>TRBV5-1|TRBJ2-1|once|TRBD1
CASSLQGPLRNKQFF
TGCGCCAGCAGCTTACAGGGGCCTTTACGCAATAAGCAGTTCTTC
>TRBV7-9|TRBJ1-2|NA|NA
CASSFGSDSMWIGGYTF
TGTGCCAGCAGCTTTGGGTCGGACAGTATGTGGATCGGTGGCTACACCTTC
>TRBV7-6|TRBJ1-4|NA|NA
CASSWTADANEKLFF
TGTGCCAGCAGCTGGACAGCGGACGCTAATGAAAAACTGTTTTTT
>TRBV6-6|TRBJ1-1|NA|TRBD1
CASSRGQELEAFF
TGTGCCAGCAGCAGGGGACAGGAGCTTGAAGCTTTCTTT
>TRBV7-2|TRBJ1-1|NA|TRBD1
CASSFQQGSTEAFF
TGTGCCAGCAGCTTCCAACAGGGGAGCACTGAAGCTTTCTTT
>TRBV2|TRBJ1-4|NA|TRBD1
CASTKDRGLANEKLFF
TGTGCCAGCACCAAGGACAGGGGGCTTGCTAATGAAAAACTGTTTTTT
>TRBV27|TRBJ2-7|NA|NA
CASSSHGYEQYF
TGTGCCAGCAGTTCCCACGGGTACGAGCAGTACTTC
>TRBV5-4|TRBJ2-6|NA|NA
CASSLDPGSYMGANVLTF
TGTGCCAGCAGCTTGGACCCAGGGTCCTACATGGGGGCCAACGTCCTGACTTTC
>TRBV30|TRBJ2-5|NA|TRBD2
CAWKRASSGRSGKETQYF
TGTGCCTGGAAACGGGCCTCGAGCGGGAGGTCAGGGAAAGAGACCCAGTACTTC
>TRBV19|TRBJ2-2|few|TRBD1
CASTLGWTGGVGGELFF
TGTGCCAGTACCCTGGGGTGGACAGGGGGCGTCGGAGGGGAGCTGTTTTTT
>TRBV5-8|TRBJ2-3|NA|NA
CASSPGQLRRDTQYF
TGTGCCAGCAGCCCGGGACAACTCCGACGAGATACGCAGTATTTT
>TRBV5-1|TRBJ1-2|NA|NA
CASSLQSYGYPF
TGCGCCAGCAGCTTACAGTCCTATGGCTACCCCTTC
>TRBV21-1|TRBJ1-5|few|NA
CASSSRGRGQGCNQPQHF
TGTGCCAGCAGCTCCCGAGGGAGGGGACAGGGGTGTAATCAGCCCCAGCATTTT
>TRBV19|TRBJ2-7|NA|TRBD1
CASSIGTGDYEQYF
TGTGCCAGTAGTATAGGTACAGGGGACTACGAGCAGTACTTC
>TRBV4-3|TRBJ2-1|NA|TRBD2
CASSQERSLAGAGEQFF
TGCGCCAGCAGCCAAGAGAGGTCACTAGCGGGAGCAGGTGAGCAGTTCTTC
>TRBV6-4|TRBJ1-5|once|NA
CASSPTGYSNQPQHF
TGTGCCAGCAGCCCTACAGGATATAGCAATCAGCCCCAGCATTTT
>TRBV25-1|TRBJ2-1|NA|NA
CASTFRGGDEQFF
TGTGCCAGCACCTTTAGAGGAGGCGATGAGCAGTTCTTC
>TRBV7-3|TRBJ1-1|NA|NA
CASSFVATEAFF
TGTGCCAGCAGCTTTGTGGCAACTGAAGCTTTCTTT
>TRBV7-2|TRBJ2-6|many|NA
CASSLSGFHGANVLTF
TGTGCCAGCAGCTTAAGCGGGTTCCATGGGGCCAACGTCCTGACTTTC
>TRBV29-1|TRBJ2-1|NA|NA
CSVELGGRYNEQFF
TGCAGCGTTGAATTGGGGGGTAGGTACAATGAGCAGTTCTTC
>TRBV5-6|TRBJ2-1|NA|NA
CASSWTTGGYNEQFF
TGTGCCAGCAGCTGGACCACCGGGGGCTACAATGAGCAGTTCTTC
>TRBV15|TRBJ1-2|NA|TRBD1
CATSTLGQGTPYGYTF
TGTGCCACCAGCACGTTGGGACAGGGGACTCCTTATGGCTACACCTTC
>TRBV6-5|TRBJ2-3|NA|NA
CASSFLGGTDTQYF
TGTGCCAGCAGTTTTTTGGGGGGAACAGATACGCAGTATTTT
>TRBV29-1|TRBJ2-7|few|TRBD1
CSGGTGGGEQYF
TGCAGCGGGGGGACAGGAGGCGGCGAGCAGTACTTC
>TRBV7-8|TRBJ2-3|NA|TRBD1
CASSLMGQFNTDTQYF
TGTGCCAGCAGCTTAATGGGACAGTTTAACACAGATACGCAGTATTTT
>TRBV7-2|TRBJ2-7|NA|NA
CASSLHSSYEQYF
TGTGCCAGCAGCTTACACAGCTCCTACGAGCAGTACTTC
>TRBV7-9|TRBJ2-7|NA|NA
CASSSMWAEQYF
TGTGCCAGCAGCTCCATGTGGGCCGAGCAGTACTTC
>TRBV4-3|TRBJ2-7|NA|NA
CASSLDTSGAYEQYF
TGCGCCAGCAGCCTCGACACGTCCGGGGCCTACGAGCAGTACTTC
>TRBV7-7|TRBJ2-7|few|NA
CASSLEGIATEQYF
TGTGCTAGCAGCTTAGAGGGGATCGCCACCGAGCAGTACTTC
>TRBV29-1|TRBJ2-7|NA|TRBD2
CSVGGTSDFSPPYEQYF
TGCAGCGTTGGTGGGACTAGCGACTTTTCACCCCCTTACGAGCAGTACTTC
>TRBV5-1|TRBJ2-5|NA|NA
CASTNPPGYQETQYF
TGCGCCAGCACCAATCCCCCAGGGTACCAGGAGACCCAGTACTTC